The sequence of this T cell receptor beta chain was determined in a study of radiotherapy plus CTLA-4 blockade in lung cancer. Background on the study: Objective responses were seen in 15% to 20% of patients, disease control in approximately 29%.

Study-wide results and caveats: Expansion of tumor-derived TCR clones was observed in blood after radiotherapy plus ipilimumab.

Note on this clone: Its antigen is as yet unknown.

The table came from immunoSEQ multiplex PCR; TCRdb's copy has only in-frame clones and leaves some out. The sample consists of some 49,000 clones, 80% to 90% of them appearing once. Looked up from germline, CDR1 is SGHDT and CDR2 is YYEEEE. Trimming left V 4 bases short and J 6 bases short, with 18 bases between. This CDR3 contains 15 residues. CTLA-4 blockade with ipilimumab, together with focal radiation, was given to patients with chemo-refractory metastatic non-small-cell lung cancer. The source material was peripheral blood, sampled from a patient treated with radiotherapy plus ipilimumab. The gene calls are TRBV5-6 and TRBJ2-3; D possibly corresponds to TRBD2 (6 bases). The receptor was derived from a human donor with non-small cell lung cancer whose response to radiotherapy plus ipilimumab could not be evaluated. CDR3 bases: TGTGCCAGCAGCCCTACAGGAAGCGGGTGGGATACGCAGTATTTT. It is translated as CASSPTGSGWDTQYF.